This passage covers 22 T cell receptor beta chains from one sample sequenced in a study of T cell repertoires in cytomegalovirus infection. TCRdb recomputed calls from the reads with MiXCR, one row per CDR3 protein. The table records more than 400,000 distinct CDR3 sequences, about a quarter of them present only once. The sample taken for sequencing was PBMCs. The receptor set was obtained from a human donor in good health (CMV status not recorded). Some clones in this sample may be carry-over from other donors' samples.

The table lists this clonotype with many counts. The chain recombines TRBV7-2 with TRBJ2-4; D gene unclear. The CDR3 sequence is 14 residues long. The V gene's germline CDR1 is SGHTA and CDR2 FQGNSA. With 6 bases removed from V and 5 bases from J, the gap between germline ends came to 14 bases. In DNA, the CDR3 is TGTGCCAGCAGGGTGGCTGGCGGACAAAACATTCAGTACTTC. Translating it yields CASRVAGGQNIQYF.

The genes are TRBV28 and TRBJ1-2; a possible D gene is TRBD1 (5 bases). This CDR3 is 14 amino acids long. Trimming removed 3 bases from V and 2 bases from J, with 10 bases in between. Germline assignment: CDR1 MDHEN and CDR2 SYDVKM. CDR3 nucleotide sequence: TGTGCCAGCAGTTTTGGGGGGGAGAACTATGGCTACACCTTC. This sequence encodes CASSFGGENYGYTF.

This rearrangement joins TRBV20-1 to TRBJ2-6; no reliable D call. CDR3 size: 14 residues. The V end was cut by 1 base, the J end by 0 bases, with 4 bases between. The germline gives CDR1 DFQATT, CDR2 SNEGSKA (reference sequence). The CDR3 reads CSARVISGANVLTF. The DNA of the CDR3 is TGCAGTGCTAGAGTCATCTCTGGGGCCAACGTCCTGACTTTC.

This clonotype was found many times. The gene calls are TRBV7-9 and TRBJ2-1; 10 nucleotides agree with TRBD2. CDR3 size: 15 residues. Per germline, CDR1 SEHNR and CDR2 FQNEAQ (reference sequence). After removal of 4 bases from V and 8 bases from J, the junction contained 8 bases not matched to a gene. The CDR3 nucleotides read TGTGCCAGCAGCTCCGCCGGGACTAGCGTGTATGAGCAGTTCTTC. Its protein product is CASSSAGTSVYEQFF.

This clonotype occurred once. The rearrangement links TRBV20-1 to TRBJ2-1; TRBD2 agrees at 11 bases. The CDR3 extends over 16 amino acids. CDR1 DFQATT and CDR2 SNEGSKA come from the germline V gene (reference sequence). V gave up 3 bases and J gave up 8 bases; unmatched junction bases: 12. CDR3 bases: TGCAGTGCTAGTACCGTTACTAGCGGGAGAGGATATGAGCAGTTCTTC. Encoded protein: CSASTVTSGRGYEQFF.

This clonotype was counted only a few times. V gene TRBV7-6 combines with J gene TRBJ2-2; no definite D call. The V end lost 5 bases, the J end lost 0 bases, and 7 bases lay between the germline ends. The CDR3 has 14 amino acids. The V gene's germline CDR1 is SGHVS and CDR2 FNYEAQ. CDR3 region: CASSPGSNTGELFF. Written as DNA, the CDR3 is TGTGCCAGCAGCCCAGGATCGAACACCGGGGAGCTGTTTTTT.

This chain's CDR3 is CSARDSGQGRETQYF. CDR3 DNA: TGCAGTGCTAGAGATTCTGGACAGGGGAGGGAGACCCAGTACTTC. This chain connects TRBV20-1 to TRBJ2-5, with 9 bases that match TRBD1. CDR3 length: 15 amino acids. Unmatched junction bases numbered 7, after V lost 0 bases and J lost 5 bases. Germline CDR1 is DFQATT and CDR2 is SNEGSKA (reference sequence).

Many counts were recorded for this clonotype. V is TRBV19 and J is TRBJ2-5, with D maybe TRBD2 (7 bases). Trimming shortened V by 11 bases and J by 0 bases, and 19 bases separated the two germline ends. This CDR3 has 15 residues. The germline CDR1 and CDR2 sequences are LNHDA and SQIVND (reference sequence). CDR3 region: CAPLRGRDDQETQYF. For the CDR3, the DNA is TGTGCCCCTCTGAGGGGGAGGGACGACCAAGAGACCCAGTACTTC.

This clonotype was seen more than once but under ten times. This chain links TRBV14 with TRBJ2-1; possibly TRBD1 for D (5 bases). The CDR3 extends over 17 amino acids. Per germline, CDR1 SGHDN and CDR2 FVKESK. The ends were cut back, 0 bases at V and 5 bases at J, with 17 bases in the middle. The CDR3 region is CASSQDFRVKVHNEQFF. The CDR3 nucleotides read TGTGCCAGCAGCCAAGATTTCAGGGTAAAGGTCCACAATGAGCAGTTCTTC. The entire variable domain, with the rest obtained from reference TRBV14 and TRBJ2-1, is as follows: EAGVTQFPSHSVIEKGQTVTLRCDPISGHDNLYWYRRVMGKEIKFLLHFVKESKQDESGMPNNRFLAERTGGTYSTLKVQPAELEDSGVYFCASSQDFRVKVHNEQFFGPGTRLTVL.

This clonotype appeared once. The chain couples TRBV6-5 to TRBJ1-3; no firm D call. Germline V lookup: CDR1 MNHEY, CDR2 SVGAGI. This CDR3 has 15 residues. The V end was cut by 6 bases, the J end by 0 bases, with 12 bases between. DNA of the CDR3: TGTGCCAGCAGAACGACACGGAGCTCTGGAAACACCATATATTTT. Its translation is CASRTTRSSGNTIYF.

Notes on this clonotype: A much larger clone lies a single base off, so this may be a read error. This CDR3 reads CASRFGEADTQYF. In DNA, the CDR3 is TGTGCCAGCCGCTTTGGGGAGGCAGATACGCAGTATTTT. This chain uses TRBV7-2 with TRBJ2-3; the D gene is possibly TRBD2 (6 bases). Looked up from germline, CDR1 is SGHTA and CDR2 is FQGNSA. The CDR3 consists of 13 residues.

This clonotype was counted between two and nine times. The J gene is TRBJ2-7, the V gene TRBV6-6, with no clear D. V was cut by 0 bases and J by 0 bases, with 6 bases left in between. Germline assignment: CDR1 MNHNY and CDR2 SVGAGI (reference sequence). This CDR3 has 14 residues. CDR3 region: CASSYSTLSYEQYF. DNA for the CDR3: TGTGCCAGCAGTTACTCGACCCTCTCCTACGAGCAGTACTTC.

This clonotype was counted a few times. This chain links TRBV28 with TRBJ2-1, with TRBD2 matching over 11 bases. J gave up 8 bases and V 1 base, and 10 bases lay outside the gene matches. The CDR3 is 17 residues long. The germline CDR1 and CDR2 sequences are MDHEN and SYDVKM. In DNA form, the CDR3 reads TGTGCCAGCAGTTTATCCCGGCGGCTAGCGGGAGGTCATGAGCAGTTCTTC. It yields the protein CASSLSRRLAGGHEQFF. The full variable domain, its missing parts supplied by reference TRBV28 and TRBJ2-1, is DVKVTQSSRYLVKRTGEKVFLECVQDMDHENMFWYRQDPGLGLRLIYFSYDVKMKEKGDIPEGYSVSREKKERFSLILESASTNQTSMYLCASSLSRRLAGGHEQFFGPGTRLTVL.

This clonotype turned up a few times. This chain links TRBV12-3 or TRBV12-4 with TRBJ2-3; the D is unclear. Trimming pared 5 bases from V and 0 bases from J, leaving 15 bases between. This CDR3 comprises 16 residues. This CDR3 is CASSPPVGASTDTQYF. CDR3 in DNA: TGTGCCAGCAGTCCCCCTGTGGGTGCTAGCACAGATACGCAGTATTTT.

This clonotype was detected ten times or more. The V and J genes are TRBV7-8 and TRBJ2-3; 8 bases agree with TRBD2. V trimming: 5 bases; J trimming: 4 bases; junction bases outside the gene matches: 8. Germline assignment: CDR1 SGHVS and CDR2 FQNEAQ. The CDR3 is 15 amino acids. Here the CDR3 reads CASSPTWGLADTQYF. The CDR3 nucleotides read TGTGCCAGCAGCCCGACTTGGGGACTAGCAGATACGCAGTATTTT.

This clonotype is classed as medium-sized. This sequence joins TRBV7-8 and TRBJ1-1; a weak D match, TRBD1 (6 bases). In germline, CDR1 is SGHVS, CDR2 FQNEAQ. There are 13 residues in the CDR3. Between the trimmed V and J ends, which lost 5 bases and 6 bases, there was a span of 13 bases. In nucleotides, the CDR3 is TGTGCCAGCAGCCCCCAGCCAGGGGCTGAAGCTTTCTTT. Protein: CASSPQPGAEAFF. Together with reference TRBV7-8 and TRBJ1-1, the CDR3 gives the full variable domain: GAGVSQSPRYKVAKRGQDVALRCDPISGHVSLFWYQQALGQGPEFLTYFQNEAQLDKSGLPSDRFFAERPEGSVSTLKIQRTQQEDSAVYLCASSPQPGAEAFFGQGTRLTVV.

This clonotype came up once. This chain links TRBV6-1 with TRBJ2-5, with D perhaps TRBD2 (6 bases). Trimming removed 6 bases from V and 4 bases from J, with 21 bases in between. CDR1 is MNHNS and CDR2 is SASEGT in the germline V gene. This CDR3 contains 16 residues. The DNA of the CDR3 is TGTGCCAGCAGATCCACACCCGGGACCGGGGGAGAGACCCAGTACTTC. This gives the protein CASRSTPGTGGETQYF.

This chain's CDR3 is CSAVTRLYNEQFF. The CDR3 region has the DNA TGCAGTGCCGTGACGCGTCTCTACAATGAGCAGTTCTTC. The gene calls are TRBV20-1 and TRBJ2-1; D uncertain. Germline CDR1 DFQATT, CDR2 SNEGSKA (reference sequence). The CDR3 covers 13 residues. V was pared by 6 bases and J by 3 bases, with 12 bases between.

As concerns this clonotype: One end of the junction fails to match germline, which may point to a read error. The chain has TRBV4-1 and TRBJ2-1; weak D call: TRBD1 (6 bases). Looked up from germline, CDR1 is MGHRA and CDR2 is YSYEKL. The CDR3 covers 16 residues. The CDR3: CTSSLEGDRGYNEQFF. CDR3 bases: TGCACCAGCAGCCTCGAGGGGGATCGGGGCTACAATGAGCAGTTCTTC.

The rearrangement joins TRBV13 to TRBJ2-2; tentative D call: TRBD2 (5 bases). This CDR3 has 18 residues. V shed 5 bases and J shed 2 bases, with 21 bases lying between them. Germline V gene lookup returns CDR1 PRHDT and CDR2 FYEKMQ (reference sequence). Written as DNA, the CDR3 is TGTGCCAGCAGCCTCGGGCCCCGGTGGCGGACTAACACCGGGGAGCTGTTTTTT. This sequence encodes CASSLGPRWRTNTGELFF.

The chain recombines TRBV3-1 with TRBJ2-7; the D gene could be TRBD1 or TRBD2 (5 bases each). The CDR3 contains 12 residues. Germline V lookup: CDR1 LGHDT, CDR2 YNNKEL (reference sequence). The V end was cut by 5 bases, the J end by 6 bases, with 11 bases between. CDR3 nucleotides: TGTGCCAGCAGCAGGGGAGACGGCGAGCAGTACTTC. Its translation is CASSRGDGEQYF.

This clonotype turned up a few times. The chain is built from TRBV7-2 and TRBJ2-7, with 10 bases identical to TRBD1. Germline V gene lookup returns CDR1 SGHTA and CDR2 FQGNSA. V lost 8 bases, J lost 6 bases, and 10 bases stayed unmatched. CDR3 length: 14 residues. Written as DNA, the CDR3 is TGTGCCAGCGGGGGGGGACAGGGGAGAGCCGAGCAGTACTTC. Amino acids: CASGGGQGRAEQYF.